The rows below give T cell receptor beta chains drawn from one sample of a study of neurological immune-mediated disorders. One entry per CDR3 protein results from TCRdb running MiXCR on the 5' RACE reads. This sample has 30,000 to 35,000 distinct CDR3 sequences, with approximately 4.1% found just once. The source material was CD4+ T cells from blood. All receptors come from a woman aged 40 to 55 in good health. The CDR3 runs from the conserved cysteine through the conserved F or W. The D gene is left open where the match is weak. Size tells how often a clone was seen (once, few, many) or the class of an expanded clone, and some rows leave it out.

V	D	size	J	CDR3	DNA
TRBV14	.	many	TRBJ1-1	CASSQIPFGAENTEAFF	TGTGCCAGCAGCCAAATCCCCTTCGGGGCAGAGAACACTGAAGCTTTCTTT
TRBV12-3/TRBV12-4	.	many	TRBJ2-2	CASSIGLLANTGELFF	TGTGCCAGCAGTATCGGACTGCTCGCGAACACCGGGGAGCTGTTTTTT
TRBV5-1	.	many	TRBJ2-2	CASSFQGSGELFF	TGCGCCAGCAGCTTCCAGGGGAGCGGGGAGCTGTTTTTT
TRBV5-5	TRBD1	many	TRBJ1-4	CASSPRGGFATNEKLFF	TGTGCCAGCAGCCCCAGGGGGGGCTTTGCAACTAATGAAAAACTGTTTTTT
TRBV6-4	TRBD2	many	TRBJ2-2	CASSSGGLNTGELFF	TGTGCCAGCAGTAGCGGGGGCTTAAACACCGGGGAGCTGTTTTTT
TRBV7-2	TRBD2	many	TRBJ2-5	CASSNGGGGALGETQYF	TGTGCCAGCAGCAACGGGGGCGGGGGGGCCCTTGGAGAGACCCAGTACTTC
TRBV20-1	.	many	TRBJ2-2	CSARVGGNTGELFF	TGCAGTGCTAGAGTCGGCGGAAACACCGGGGAGCTGTTTTTT
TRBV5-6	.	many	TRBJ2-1	CASSLEDKVFF	TGTGCCAGCAGCTTGGAGGATAAGGTGTTCTTC
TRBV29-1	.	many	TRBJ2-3	CSAGAGRDTQYF	TGCAGCGCGGGGGCAGGTAGAGATACGCAGTATTTT
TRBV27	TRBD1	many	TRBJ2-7	CASSPGQGKAYEQYF	TGTGCCAGCAGTCCCGGACAGGGAAAGGCCTACGAGCAGTACTTC
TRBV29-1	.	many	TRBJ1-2	CSVFSTRLGGYTF	TGCAGCGTTTTTTCTACCCGGTTGGGTGGCTACACCTTC
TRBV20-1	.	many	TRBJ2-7	CSASLDNYEQYF	TGCAGTGCTAGTCTAGACAACTACGAGCAGTACTTC
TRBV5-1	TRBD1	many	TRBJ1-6	CASSLEGANSPLHF	TGCGCCAGCAGCTTGGAGGGGGCGAATTCACCCCTCCACTTT
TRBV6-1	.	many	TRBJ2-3	CASSEILGGTDTQYF	TGTGCCAGCAGTGAAATACTCGGGGGCACAGATACGCAGTATTTT
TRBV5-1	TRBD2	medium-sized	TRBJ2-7	CASSTGRGYEQYF	TGCGCCAGCAGCACGGGGCGGGGGTACGAGCAGTACTTC
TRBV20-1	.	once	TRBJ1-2	CSARDQGLDGYTF	TGCAGTGCTAGAGATCAGGGTTTGGATGGCTACACCTTC
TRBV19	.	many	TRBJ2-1	CASSVWTTNEQFF	TGTGCCAGTAGTGTCTGGACTACCAATGAGCAGTTCTTC
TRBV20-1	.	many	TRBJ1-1	CSARGGSLYTEAFF	TGCAGTGCTAGAGGGGGTAGCCTATACACTGAAGCTTTCTTT
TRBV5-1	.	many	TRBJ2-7	CASSVLSSGARYEQYF	TGCGCCAGCAGCGTCCTAAGTTCGGGGGCCAGGTACGAGCAGTACTTC
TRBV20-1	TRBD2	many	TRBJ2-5	CSAAGKETQYF	TGCAGCGCAGCGGGGAAAGAGACCCAGTACTTC
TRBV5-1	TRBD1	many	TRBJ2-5	CASSPGQGAFQETQYF	TGCGCCAGCAGCCCGGGACAGGGGGCTTTCCAAGAGACCCAGTACTTC
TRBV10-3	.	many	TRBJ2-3	CATGGSTDTQYF	TGTGCCACCGGAGGAAGCACAGATACGCAGTATTTT
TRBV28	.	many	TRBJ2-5	CASSLVEGVQETQYF	TGTGCCAGCAGTTTAGTCGAGGGGGTCCAAGAGACCCAGTACTTC
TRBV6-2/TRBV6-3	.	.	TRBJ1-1	CASRPGQWGTEAFF	TGTGCCAGCAGACCAGGACAATGGGGCACTGAAGCTTTCTTT
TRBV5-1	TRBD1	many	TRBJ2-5	CASSLGQGGETQYF	TGCGCCAGCTCCCTTGGACAGGGGGGAGAGACCCAGTACTTC
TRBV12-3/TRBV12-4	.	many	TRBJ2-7	CASSPGGASSYEQYF	TGTGCCAGCAGTCCTGGGGGGGCGAGCTCCTACGAGCAGTACTTC
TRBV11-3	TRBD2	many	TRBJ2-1	CASSVGLAGDNEQFF	TGTGCCAGCAGCGTCGGACTAGCGGGAGACAATGAGCAGTTCTTC
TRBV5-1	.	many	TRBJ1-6	CASSLGFPEGNSPLHF	TGCGCCAGCAGCTTGGGTTTCCCCGAGGGGAATTCACCCCTCCACTTT
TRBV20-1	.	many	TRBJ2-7	CSARDQSWEQYF	TGCAGTGCTAGAGATCAGAGCTGGGAGCAGTACTTC